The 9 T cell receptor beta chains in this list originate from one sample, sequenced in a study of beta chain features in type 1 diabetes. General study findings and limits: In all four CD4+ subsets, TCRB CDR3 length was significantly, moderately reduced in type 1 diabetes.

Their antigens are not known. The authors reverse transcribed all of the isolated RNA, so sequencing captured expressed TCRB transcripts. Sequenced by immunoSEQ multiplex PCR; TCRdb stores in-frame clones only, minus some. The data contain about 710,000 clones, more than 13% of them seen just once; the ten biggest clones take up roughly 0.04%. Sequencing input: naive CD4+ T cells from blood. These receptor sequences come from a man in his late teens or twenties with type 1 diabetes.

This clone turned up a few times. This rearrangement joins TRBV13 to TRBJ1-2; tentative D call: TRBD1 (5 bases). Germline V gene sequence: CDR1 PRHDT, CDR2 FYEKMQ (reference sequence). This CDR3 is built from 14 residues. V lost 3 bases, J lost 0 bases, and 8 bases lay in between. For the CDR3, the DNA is TGTGCCAGCAGCTTCGGGACTGCTAACTATGGCTACACCTTC. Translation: CASSFGTANYGYTF.

CDR3 protein: CASSQVFSYGYTF. The CDR3, as DNA: TGTGCCAGCAGCCAAGTATTCAGTTATGGCTACACCTTC. This rearrangement joins TRBV14 to TRBJ1-2; no reliable D call. Trimming shortened V by 1 base and J by 5 bases, and 8 bases separated the two germline ends. Germline CDR1 reads SGHDN; CDR2 reads FVKESK. The CDR3 loop spans 13 amino acids.

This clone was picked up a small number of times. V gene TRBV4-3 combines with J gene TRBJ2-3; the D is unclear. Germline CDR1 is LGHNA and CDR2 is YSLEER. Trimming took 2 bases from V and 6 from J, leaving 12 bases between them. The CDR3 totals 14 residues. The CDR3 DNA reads TGCGCCAGCAGCCAATTGGTCGCGACGGATACGCAGTATTTT. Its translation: CASSQLVATDTQYF.

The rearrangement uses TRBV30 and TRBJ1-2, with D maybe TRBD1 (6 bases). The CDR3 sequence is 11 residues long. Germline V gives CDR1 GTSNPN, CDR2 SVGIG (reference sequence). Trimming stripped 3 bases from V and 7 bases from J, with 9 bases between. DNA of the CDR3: TGTGCCTGGAGACAGGGTACTGGCTACACCTTC. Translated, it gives CAWRQGTGYTF.

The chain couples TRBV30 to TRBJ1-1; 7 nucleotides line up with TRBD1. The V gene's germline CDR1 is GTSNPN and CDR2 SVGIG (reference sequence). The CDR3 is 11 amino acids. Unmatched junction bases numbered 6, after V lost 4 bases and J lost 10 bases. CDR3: CAWKGASLAFF. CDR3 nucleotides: TGTGCCTGGAAGGGGGCGAGTTTAGCTTTCTTT.

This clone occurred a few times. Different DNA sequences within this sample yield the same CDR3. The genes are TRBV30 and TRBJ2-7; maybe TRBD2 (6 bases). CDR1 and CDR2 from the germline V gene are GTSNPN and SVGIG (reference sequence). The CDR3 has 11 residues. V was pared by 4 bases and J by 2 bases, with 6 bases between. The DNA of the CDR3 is TGTGCCTGGACGGGAGCCTACGAGCAGTACTTC. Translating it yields CAWTGAYEQYF. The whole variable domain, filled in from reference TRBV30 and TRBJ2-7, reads SQTIHQWPATLVQPVGSPLSLECTVEGTSNPNLYWYRQAAGRGLQLLFYSVGIGQISSEVPQNLSASRPQDRQFILSSKKLLLSDSGFYLCAWTGAYEQYFGPGTRLTVT.

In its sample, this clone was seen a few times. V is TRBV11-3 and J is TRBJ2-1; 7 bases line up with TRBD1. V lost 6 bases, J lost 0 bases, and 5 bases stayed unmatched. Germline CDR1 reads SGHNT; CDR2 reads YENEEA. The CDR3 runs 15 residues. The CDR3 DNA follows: TGTGCCAGCAGTTCAGGACAGGACTCCTACAATGAGCAGTTCTTC. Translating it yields CASSSGQDSYNEQFF. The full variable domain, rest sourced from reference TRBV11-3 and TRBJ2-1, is EAGVVQSPRYKIIEKKQPVAFWCNPISGHNTLYWYLQNLGQGPELLIRYENEEAVDDSQLPKDRFSAERLKGVDSTLKIQPAELGDSAVYLCASSSGQDSYNEQFFGPGTRLTVL.

The CDR3 sequence: CASSLFRDRNTEAFF. DNA of the CDR3: TGTGCCAGCAGCTTATTCCGAGACAGGAACACTGAAGCTTTCTTT. This rearrangement joins TRBV7-9 to TRBJ1-1; tentative D call: TRBD1 (5 bases). Germline lookup yields CDR1 SEHNR and CDR2 FQNEAQ (reference sequence). Trimming took off 2 bases at V and 1 base at J, with 11 bases between the two ends. The CDR3 has 15 residues.

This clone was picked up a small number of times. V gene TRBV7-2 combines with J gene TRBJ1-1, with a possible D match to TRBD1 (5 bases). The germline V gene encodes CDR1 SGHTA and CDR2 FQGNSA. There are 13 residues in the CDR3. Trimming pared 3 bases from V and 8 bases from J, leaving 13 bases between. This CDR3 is CASSFLDRGEAFF. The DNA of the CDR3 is TGTGCCAGCAGCTTCCTTGACAGAGGGGAAGCTTTCTTT.